This T cell receptor (beta chain) comes out of a study of identical twins. This CDR3 has 15 residues. The germline V gene encodes CDR1 SEHNR and CDR2 FQNEAQ (reference sequence). Trimming cost V 1 base and J 5 bases, with 13 bases left between them. TCRdb fed the 5' RACE reads into MiXCR, producing one record per CDR3 protein. The table includes under 300,000 distinct CDR3 sequences, about 6.7% detected once. Study-wide findings and caveats: For out-of-frame beta sequences, excess twin sharing was weaker. Zero-insertion analyses might be partly confounded by invariant T cells like MAIT and iNKT.

This clonotype was recorded a few times. Its antigen is undetermined. This same sample was also taken into another study, of T cells expressing NK-cell markers. That report adds: In a group of about six donors, dominant NKG2C+ clonotypes represented 1.0-7.0% of CD8+ T cells.

This chain joins TRBV7-9 and TRBJ2-3; no clear D. The sequence was obtained from a woman in her late teens or twenties in good health. Sequences were obtained from CD8+ T cells sorted from blood. DNA of the CDR3: TGTGCCAGCAGCTTAGTGGCTGGGAAGGAAGATACGCAGTATTTT. The encoded protein is CASSLVAGKEDTQYF.